This T cell receptor beta chain was recovered during a study of T cells in Graves' hyperthyroidism and ophthalmopathy (dated by TCRdb to between 2017 and 2020). For the wider study: To identify distinguishing TCR V-J signatures, a discovery cohort of roughly 100 patients was used, comprising some 43 with Graves' ophthalmopathy and some 57 with stable Graves' hyperthyroidism. Prospective prediction of ophthalmopathy was tested in an independent validation cohort consisting of some 20 hyperthyroidism patients and approximately 16 patients who later progressed to ophthalmopathy. The 90 or so discovery patients were randomly split 7:3 into training and test sets. The study also compared thyroid tissue and blood T-cell repertoires from five or six Graves' hyperthyroidism patients. Following sampling, methimazole starting at 30 mg daily was given to hyperthyroidism patients, and high-dose intravenous methylprednisolone was given to ophthalmopathy patients. The paper describes TCR Vbeta CDR3 sequencing of 135 peripheral blood samples, made up of about 40 ophthalmopathy patients, around 73 hyperthyroidism patients and roughly 17 progressor patients. The paper as a whole reports these results and caveats: A model built on a 13 V-J signature distinguished ophthalmopathy from stable hyperthyroidism, reaching about 88% sensitivity and about 81% specificity in cross-validation and 80%/75% in testing. Blood samples also contained most of the expanded thyroid clonotypes (frequency above 0.001), which suggests that blood repertoires may reflect thyroid immune responses. No statistical method was used to fix the sample size in advance, and group allocation was not hidden from the investigators. During validation, the model predicted progression to ophthalmopathy a median of about 6.5 months ahead of onset, with almost 71% sensitivity and more than 72% specificity.

Remarks on this clonotype: The antigen it binds to is not known. Base qualities are not provided; no much larger clone lies one nucleotide away.

CDR1 and CDR2 are read off the germline V gene as KGHDR and SFDVKD. Reading from cysteine to phenylalanine, the CDR3 counts 15 amino acids. The retained sequence is limited to the CDR3, 45 bases, with the frame set at the first base. V gives up 0 bases and J gives up 3 bases, and the segment between their germline ends measures 7 bases. Graves' hyperthyroidism was defined as stable when no progression to ophthalmopathy occurred over 18 months of follow-up. Hyperthyroidism patients were newly diagnosed, had a disease duration of under 2 months, and were aged 18 to 65 years. The study excluded patients with uncontrolled infections, other autoimmune diseases, pregnancy or lactation. Diagnoses relied on clinical symptoms, serum thyroxine and TRAb, thyroid ultrasound and orbital computed tomography. Total RNA was extracted using Trizol reagent, and RNA quality was assessed on an Agilent 2100 Bioanalyzer.

The TCR beta CDR3 regions were amplified from the RNA transcripts. The TCR CDR3 was subjected to a first round of RT-PCR using the HTBI primer set and the Qiagen OneStep RT-PCR kit. Libraries were constructed in a second round of multiplex PCR, after which size selection and purification were carried out. Sequencing of the libraries was done on an Illumina HiSeq2000 using paired-end 100 bp reads. From the authors' description of their analysis: Raw data were processed with SOAPnuke, discarding reads with adapters, uncalled bases, mean Phred below 15, or no exact constant-primer or identifier match. COPE v1.2.5 was used to merge high-quality paired reads, and clonotypes were defined as unique nucleotide sequences. MiTCR v1.1 was used to align clonotypes to the IMGT TRBV, TRBD and TRBJ reference segments. The analysis included only V-J combinations with a frequency above 0.0001, which together covered around 99% of the repertoires. A TCS score was defined as the ratio between F50 (clonal expansion) and ExV (chaos), using BLOSUM62-based TCRdist between CDR3 peptides within each V-J. Welch's t-statistics and random forest reduced 500 to 650 V-J features to 13, which were used in a naive Bayes classifier (R e1071). Thyroid-blood repertoire similarity was quantified with the Morisita-Horn index. TCRdb reran the public reads through fastp at Q25 and MiXCR, keeping productive beta chains. Identical CDR3 protein sequences are pooled into one entry, listed with their most common genes and DNA. For this entry, the V and J calls and clone size follow TCRdb and not the study's own pipeline. This sample has approximately 98,000 distinct CDR3 sequences in its table, and 35% to 45% of those were observed once. The ten largest make up around 9.6% of the sample.

The receptor comes from a woman aged 25 to 45 with Graves' hyperthyroidism. The rearrangement combines TRBV24-1 with TRBJ2-2; TRBD1 might be the D gene, on 6 matching bases. Specimen: peripheral blood or thyroid tissue (not recorded which). The CDR3 here reads CATSDLAGDTGELFF. The nucleotides are TGTGCCACCAGTGATTTGGCAGGGGACACCGGGGAGCTGTTTTTT.